The 6 T cell receptor beta chains listed next were all sequenced from one sample in a study of T cell responses to AZD1222 COVID-19 vaccine. The method was immunoSEQ multiplex PCR; TCRdb's version includes in-frame clones alone and lacks a portion of them. The data contain some 120,000 clones, more than 75% of them singletons. The sequencing used peripheral blood, collected on day 0 of AZD1222 vaccination. Every receptor here comes from an adult in good health.

This chain links TRBV28 with TRBJ2-7; 9 bases agree with TRBD2. J lost 2 bases, V lost 4 bases, and 9 bases had no gene match. CDR3 length: 16 amino acids. Germline V gene data show CDR1 as MDHEN and CDR2 as SYDVKM. The CDR3 is CASSSPTSGGPYEQYF. The CDR3 DNA reads TGTGCCAGCAGTTCGCCGACTAGCGGAGGACCCTACGAGCAGTACTTC.

This clone was detected once. This rearrangement joins TRBV3-1 (or the pseudogene TRBV3-2) to TRBJ2-3, with D perhaps assigned TRBD1 or TRBD2 (5 bases each). V was clipped by 5 bases and J by 2 bases, with 11 bases between them. Per the germline V gene, CDR1 is LGHDT and CDR2 is YNNKEL (reference sequence). The CDR3 has 14 residues. The CDR3 DNA is TGTGCCAGCAGCTCCGGGACGGACACAGATACGCAGTATTTT. Protein: CASSSGTDTDTQYF.

The chain is built from TRBV10-2 and TRBJ1-2; D may be TRBD1 (5 bases). Between the trimmed V and J ends, which lost 6 bases and 2 bases, there was a span of 13 bases. From germline, CDR1 is WSHSY and CDR2 SAAADI. The CDR3 length is 14 residues. The chain's CDR3 is CASRKWGDNYGYTF. The CDR3 nucleotides read TGCGCCAGCAGGAAGTGGGGGGACAACTATGGCTACACCTTC.

Notes on this clone: Other DNA sequences in the sample encode the same CDR3. This chain joins TRBV5-1 and TRBJ1-3, with D uncertain. Trimming shortened V by 0 bases and J by 2 bases, and 9 bases separated the two germline ends. The V gene's germline CDR1 is SGHRS and CDR2 YFSETQ. The CDR3 has 15 residues. The CDR3 coding sequence is TGCGCCAGCAGCTTGGAAACGGGGACTGGAAACACCATATATTTT. It is translated as CASSLETGTGNTIYF.

This rearrangement joins TRBV2 to TRBJ2-7; D might be TRBD1 (6 bases). Deletions cut 2 bases from V and 7 bases from J, with 15 bases between. The CDR3 is made up of 14 amino acids. Per germline, CDR1 SNHLY and CDR2 FYNNEI. This CDR3 reads CASSERHRVGEQYF. The CDR3 DNA sequence: TGTGCCAGCAGTGAAAGGCACAGGGTGGGGGAGCAGTACTTC.

The chain recombines TRBV27 with TRBJ2-7; 7 nucleotides line up with TRBD2. Germline loops: CDR1 MNHEY, CDR2 SMNVEV (reference sequence). J was trimmed by 3 bases and V by 5 bases; bases with no gene match: 16. The length of the CDR3 is 17 residues. The CDR3 spells CASSPNPPVGGIYEQYF. The CDR3 coding sequence is TGTGCCAGCAGTCCCAACCCCCCCGTGGGGGGGATCTACGAGCAGTACTTC.